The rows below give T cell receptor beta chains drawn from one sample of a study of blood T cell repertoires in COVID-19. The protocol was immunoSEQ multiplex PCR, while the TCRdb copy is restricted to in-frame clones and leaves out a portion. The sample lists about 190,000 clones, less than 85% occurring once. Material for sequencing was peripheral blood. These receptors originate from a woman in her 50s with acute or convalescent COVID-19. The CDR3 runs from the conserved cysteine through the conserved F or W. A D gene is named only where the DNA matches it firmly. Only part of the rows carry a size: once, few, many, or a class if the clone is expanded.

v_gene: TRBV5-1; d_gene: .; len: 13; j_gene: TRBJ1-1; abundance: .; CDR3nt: TGCGCCAGCAGGTGGACAGCGAACACTGAAGCTTTCTTT; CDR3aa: CASRWTANTEAFF
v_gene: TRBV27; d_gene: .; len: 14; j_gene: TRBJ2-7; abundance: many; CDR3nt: TGTGCCAGCAGTTTCGATAGGCAGACGGGCGAGCAGTACTTC; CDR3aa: CASSFDRQTGEQYF
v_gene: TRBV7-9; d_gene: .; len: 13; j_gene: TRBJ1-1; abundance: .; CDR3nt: TGTGCCAGCAGCCTAAACCAGAACACTGAAGCTTTCTTT; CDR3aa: CASSLNQNTEAFF
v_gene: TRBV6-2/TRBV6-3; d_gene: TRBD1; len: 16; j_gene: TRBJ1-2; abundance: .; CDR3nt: TGTGCCAGCAGTTCTTATCCCGGGACAGGAAACTATGGCTACACCTTC; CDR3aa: CASSSYPGTGNYGYTF
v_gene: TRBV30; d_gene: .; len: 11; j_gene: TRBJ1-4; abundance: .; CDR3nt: TGTGCCTGGAACAGATTGGGAAAACTGTTTTTT; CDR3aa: CAWNRLGKLFF
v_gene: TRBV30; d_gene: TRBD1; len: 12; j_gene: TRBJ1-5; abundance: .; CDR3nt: TGTGCCTGGACGACAGGGCAACAGCCCCAGCATTTT; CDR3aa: CAWTTGQQPQHF
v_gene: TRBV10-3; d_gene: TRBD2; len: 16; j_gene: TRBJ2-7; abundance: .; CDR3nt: TGTGCCATCAGTGACCTTACCGGACTAGCGGGTCTGGAGCAGTACTTC; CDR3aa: CAISDLTGLAGLEQYF
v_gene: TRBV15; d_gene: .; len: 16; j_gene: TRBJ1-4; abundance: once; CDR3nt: TGTGCCACCAGCAGAGATGGCACAAGAAAGAATGAAAAACTGTTTTTT; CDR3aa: CATSRDGTRKNEKLFF
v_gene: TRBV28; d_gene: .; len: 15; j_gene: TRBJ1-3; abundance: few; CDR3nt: TGTGCCAGCAGCCGCACCGGGACAACTGGAAACACCATATATTTT; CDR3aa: CASSRTGTTGNTIYF
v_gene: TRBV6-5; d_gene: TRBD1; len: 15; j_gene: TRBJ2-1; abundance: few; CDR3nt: TGTGCCAGCAGATCCGGGACAGGCGGGACCGGGGAGCAGTTCTTC; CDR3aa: CASRSGTGGTGEQFF
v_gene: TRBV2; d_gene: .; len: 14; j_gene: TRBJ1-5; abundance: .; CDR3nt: TGTGCCAGCAGTGGCTTAGATAGCAATCAGCCCCAGCATTTT; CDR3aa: CASSGLDSNQPQHF
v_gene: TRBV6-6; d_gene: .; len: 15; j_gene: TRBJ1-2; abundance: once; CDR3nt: TGTGCCAGCAGTTACCGCCCGGTAGCCCCCTATGGCTACACCTTC; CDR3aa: CASSYRPVAPYGYTF
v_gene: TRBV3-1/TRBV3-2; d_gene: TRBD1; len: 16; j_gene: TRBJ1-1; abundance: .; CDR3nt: TGTGCCAGCAGCTATACTACAGGGGCGGGGAACACTGAAGCTTTCTTT; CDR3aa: CASSYTTGAGNTEAFF
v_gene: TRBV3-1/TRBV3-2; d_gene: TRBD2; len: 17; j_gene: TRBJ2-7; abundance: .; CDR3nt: TGTGCCAGCAGCCGGGCTGGGGCTAGCGGGGGGCAAAGCGAGCAGTACTTC; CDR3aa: CASSRAGASGGQSEQYF
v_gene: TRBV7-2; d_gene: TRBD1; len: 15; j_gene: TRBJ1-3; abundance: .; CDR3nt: TGTGCCAGCAGCTGGGGACAGGGGTCTGGAAACACCATATATTTT; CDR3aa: CASSWGQGSGNTIYF
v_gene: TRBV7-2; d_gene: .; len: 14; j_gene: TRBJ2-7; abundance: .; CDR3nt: TGTGCCAGCAGCTCATCAAGGGGGACGGGAGAGCAGTACTTC; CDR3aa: CASSSSRGTGEQYF
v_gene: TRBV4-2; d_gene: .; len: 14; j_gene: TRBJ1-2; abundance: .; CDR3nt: TGTGCCAGCAGCCAAGCTCAGGGGACCTATGGCTACACCTTC; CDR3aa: CASSQAQGTYGYTF
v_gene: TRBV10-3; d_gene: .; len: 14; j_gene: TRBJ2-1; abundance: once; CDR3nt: TGTGCCCTCGCCCGCGGCGGTTCCTACAATGAGCAGTTCTTC; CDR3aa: CALARGGSYNEQFF
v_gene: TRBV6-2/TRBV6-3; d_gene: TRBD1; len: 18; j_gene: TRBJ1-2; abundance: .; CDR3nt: TGTGCCAGCAGTTACTCGATCGGGACAGGGGGACTCGTCTATGGCTACACCTTC; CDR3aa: CASSYSIGTGGLVYGYTF
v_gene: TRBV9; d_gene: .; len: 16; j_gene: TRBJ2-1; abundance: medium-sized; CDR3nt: TGTGCCAGCAGCGTCGTAATAGGATGGGCCAACAATGAGCAGTTCTTC; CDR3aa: CASSVVIGWANNEQFF
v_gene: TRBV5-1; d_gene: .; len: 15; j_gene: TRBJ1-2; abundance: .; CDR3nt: TGCGCCAGCAGCTTGGGTGGCGGAGGTAACTATGGCTACACCTTC; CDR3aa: CASSLGGGGNYGYTF
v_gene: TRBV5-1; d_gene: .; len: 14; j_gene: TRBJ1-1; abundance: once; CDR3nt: TGCGCCAGCAGCCCGGGACACCTGAACACTGAAGCTTTCTTT; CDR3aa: CASSPGHLNTEAFF
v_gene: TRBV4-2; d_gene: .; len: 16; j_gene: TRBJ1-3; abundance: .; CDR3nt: TGTGCCAGCAGCCAAGTAGGGGGGGCGGTTGGAAACACCATATATTTT; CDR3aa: CASSQVGGAVGNTIYF
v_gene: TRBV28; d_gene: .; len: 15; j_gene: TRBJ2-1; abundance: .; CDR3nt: TGTGCCAGCACCCGAGCGGGTTCCTCCTACAATGAGCAGTTCTTC; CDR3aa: CASTRAGSSYNEQFF
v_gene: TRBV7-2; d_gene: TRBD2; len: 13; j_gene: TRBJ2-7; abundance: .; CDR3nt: TGTGCCAGCAGCTTAGAGGGGCGGGGGGCCCAGTACTTC; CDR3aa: CASSLEGRGAQYF
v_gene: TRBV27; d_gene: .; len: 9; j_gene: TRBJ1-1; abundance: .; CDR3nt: TGTGCCAGCCTCACTGAAGCTTTCTTT; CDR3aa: CASLTEAFF
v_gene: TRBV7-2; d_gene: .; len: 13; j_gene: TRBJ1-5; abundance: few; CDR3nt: TGTGCCAGCAGCTTGCGACAGGTAGAGCCCCAGCATTTT; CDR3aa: CASSLRQVEPQHF
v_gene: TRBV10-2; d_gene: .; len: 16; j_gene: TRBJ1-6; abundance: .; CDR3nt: TGCGCCAGCAGCCCATATCGGACAGCCTATAATTCACCCCTCCACTTT; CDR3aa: CASSPYRTAYNSPLHF
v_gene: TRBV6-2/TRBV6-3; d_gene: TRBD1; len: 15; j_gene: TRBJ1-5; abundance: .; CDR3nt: TGTGCCAGCAGCCGGGACAGCTATAGCAATCAGCCCCAGCATTTT; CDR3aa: CASSRDSYSNQPQHF
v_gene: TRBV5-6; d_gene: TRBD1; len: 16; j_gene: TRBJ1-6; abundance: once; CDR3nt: TGTGCCAGCAGAGCCGGGACAGGGGGCTTAAGTTCACCCCTCCACTTT; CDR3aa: CASRAGTGGLSSPLHF
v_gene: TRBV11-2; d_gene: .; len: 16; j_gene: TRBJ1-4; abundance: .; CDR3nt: TGTGCCAGCAGCTTACGAGGTGCGGGCTCTAATGAAAAACTGTTTTTT; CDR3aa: CASSLRGAGSNEKLFF
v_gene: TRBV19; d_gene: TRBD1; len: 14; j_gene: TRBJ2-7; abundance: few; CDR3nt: TGTGCCAGTAGTCCGGGACAGGGGGCCTACGAGCAGTACTTC; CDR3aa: CASSPGQGAYEQYF
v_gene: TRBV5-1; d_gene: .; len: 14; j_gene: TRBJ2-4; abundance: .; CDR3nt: TGCGCCAGCTGCTTGAGGAATGACGGGGACATTCAGTACTTC; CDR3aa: CASCLRNDGDIQYF
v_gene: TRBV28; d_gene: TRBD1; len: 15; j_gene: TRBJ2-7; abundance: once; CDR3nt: TGTGCCAGCAGAGCCCCCGGACAGGGGGACTACGAGCAGTACTTC; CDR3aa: CASRAPGQGDYEQYF
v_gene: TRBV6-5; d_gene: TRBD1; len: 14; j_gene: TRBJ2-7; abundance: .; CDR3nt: TGTGCCACTAGGATAGGGACAGGCTACTACGAGCAGTACTTC; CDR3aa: CATRIGTGYYEQYF
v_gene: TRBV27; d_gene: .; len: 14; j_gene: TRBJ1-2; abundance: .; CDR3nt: TGTGCCAGCAGTTTAACAGGGCCTAACTATGGCTACACCTTC; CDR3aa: CASSLTGPNYGYTF
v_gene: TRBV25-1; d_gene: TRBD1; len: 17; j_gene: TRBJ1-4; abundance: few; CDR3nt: TGTGCCAGCAGTGAAGGCGTGCGACAGGGCATTAATGAAAAACTGTTTTTT; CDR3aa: CASSEGVRQGINEKLFF
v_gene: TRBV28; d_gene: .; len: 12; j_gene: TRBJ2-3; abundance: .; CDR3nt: TGTGCCAGCAGGGAGGGGACAGATACGCAGTATTTT; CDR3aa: CASREGTDTQYF
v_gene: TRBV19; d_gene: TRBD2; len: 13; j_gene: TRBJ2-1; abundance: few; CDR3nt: TGTGCCAGTAGTATGCGGGGGAACAATGAGCAGTTCTTC; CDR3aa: CASSMRGNNEQFF
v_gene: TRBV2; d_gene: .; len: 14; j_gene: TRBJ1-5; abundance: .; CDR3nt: TGTGCCAGCAGTGCCCAGGGTCTGCGGCAGCCCCAGCATTTT; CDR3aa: CASSAQGLRQPQHF
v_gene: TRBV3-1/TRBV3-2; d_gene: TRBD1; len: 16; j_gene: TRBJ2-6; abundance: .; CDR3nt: TGTGCCAGCAGCCAAGTACAGGGGTCTGGGGCCAACGTCCTGACTTTC; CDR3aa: CASSQVQGSGANVLTF
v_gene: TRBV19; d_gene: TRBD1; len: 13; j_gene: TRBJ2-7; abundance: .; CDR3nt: TGTGCCAGTAGTCCGGACAGGGGATACGAGCAGTACTTC; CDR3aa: CASSPDRGYEQYF
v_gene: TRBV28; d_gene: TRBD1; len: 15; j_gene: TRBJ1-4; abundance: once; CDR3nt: TGTGCCAGCAGACACTCCGGGACAGGGAATGAAAAACTGTTTTTT; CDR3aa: CASRHSGTGNEKLFF
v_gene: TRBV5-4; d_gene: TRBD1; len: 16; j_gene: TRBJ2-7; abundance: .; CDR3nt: TGTGCCAGCAGCTTGACCGGACAGGGTAGTCGCTACGAGCAGTACTTC; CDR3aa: CASSLTGQGSRYEQYF
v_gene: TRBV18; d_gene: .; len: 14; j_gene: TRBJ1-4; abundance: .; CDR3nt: TGTGCCAGCTCACACCGGGACAATAATGAAAAACTGTTTTTT; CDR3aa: CASSHRDNNEKLFF
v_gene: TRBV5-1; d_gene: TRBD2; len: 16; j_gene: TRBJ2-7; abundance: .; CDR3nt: TGCGCCAGCAGCCCTCCGCTAGCGGGAGCTGCGGGCGAGCAGTACTTC; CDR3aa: CASSPPLAGAAGEQYF
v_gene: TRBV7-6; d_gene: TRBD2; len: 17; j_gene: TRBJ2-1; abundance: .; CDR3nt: TGTGCCAGCAGCGCGTGGACTAGCGGGAGGGCCCACAATGAGCAGTTCTTC; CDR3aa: CASSAWTSGRAHNEQFF
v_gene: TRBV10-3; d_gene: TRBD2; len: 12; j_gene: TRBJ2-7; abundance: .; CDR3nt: TGTGCCATCAGTCCGGGGGGGCACGAGCAGTACTTC; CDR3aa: CAISPGGHEQYF
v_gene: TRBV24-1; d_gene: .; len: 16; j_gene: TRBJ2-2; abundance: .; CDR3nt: TGTGCCACCAGTGATTTGCATCCGGACTACACCGGGGAGCTGTTTTTT; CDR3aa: CATSDLHPDYTGELFF
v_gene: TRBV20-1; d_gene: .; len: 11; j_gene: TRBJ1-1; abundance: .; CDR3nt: TGCAGTGCTAGCGAAGGACTCGAAGCTTTCTTT; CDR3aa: CSASEGLEAFF
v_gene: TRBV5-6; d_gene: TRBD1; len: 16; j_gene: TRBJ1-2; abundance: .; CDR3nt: TGTGCCAGCAGACCTGGGACAGGGGGTATCGGGTATGGCTACACCTTC; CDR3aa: CASRPGTGGIGYGYTF
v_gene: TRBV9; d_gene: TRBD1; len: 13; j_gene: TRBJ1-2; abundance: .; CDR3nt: TGTGCCAGCAGCGTTCAGACAGGGGATGGCTACACCTTC; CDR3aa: CASSVQTGDGYTF
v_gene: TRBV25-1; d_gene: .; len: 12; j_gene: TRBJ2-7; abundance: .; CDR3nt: TGTGCCAGCAGGCTGGGCCCCTACGAGCAGTACTTC; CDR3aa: CASRLGPYEQYF
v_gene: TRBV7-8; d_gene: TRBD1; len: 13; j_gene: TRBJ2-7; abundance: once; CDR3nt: TGTGCCAGCAGCCGACAGGGGGCCTACGAGCAGTACTTC; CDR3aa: CASSRQGAYEQYF
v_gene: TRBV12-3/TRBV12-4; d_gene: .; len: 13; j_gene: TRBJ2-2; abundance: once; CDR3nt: TGTGCCAGAAACCGGGTTAGAACCGGGGAGCTGTTTTTT; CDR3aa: CARNRVRTGELFF
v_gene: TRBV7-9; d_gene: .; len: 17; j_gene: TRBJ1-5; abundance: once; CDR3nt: TGTGCCAGCAGCCGGGGTGATTCACCACTGGGGAATCAGCCCCAGCATTTT; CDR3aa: CASSRGDSPLGNQPQHF
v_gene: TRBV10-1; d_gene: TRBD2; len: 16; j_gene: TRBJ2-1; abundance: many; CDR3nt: TGCGCCAGCAGTGAGGCCCAGCGGGGAAACTACAATGAGCAGTTCTTC; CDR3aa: CASSEAQRGNYNEQFF
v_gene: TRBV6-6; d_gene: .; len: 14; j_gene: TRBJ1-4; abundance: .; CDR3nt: TGTGCCAGCGGAGACAGCGCAACTAATGAAAAACTGTTTTTT; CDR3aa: CASGDSATNEKLFF
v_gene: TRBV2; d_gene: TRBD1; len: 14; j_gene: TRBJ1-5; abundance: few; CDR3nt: TGTGCCAGCACTGGGACAGGCGGTAATCAGCCCCAGCATTTT; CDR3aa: CASTGTGGNQPQHF
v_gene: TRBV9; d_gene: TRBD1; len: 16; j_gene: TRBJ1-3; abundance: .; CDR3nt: TGTGCCAGCAGCCCCGCAGGGGGACAGGGAGGAAACACCATATATTTT; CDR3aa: CASSPAGGQGGNTIYF